These 24 T cell receptor beta chains came from one sample sequenced in a study of T cells in localized non-small cell lung cancer. The data were produced by immunoSEQ multiplex PCR, yet TCRdb's version contains in-frame clones alone and is incomplete. The table records about 36,000 clones, just over 90% of them present only once. Sequencing used peripheral blood, obtained before any cancer treatment. Receptors originate from a female donor of 60 years or more with stage I lung adenocarcinoma.

The V gene is TRBV7-6, the J gene TRBJ2-3, with D unclear. V lost 1 base to trimming and J lost 7 bases, with 6 bases between them. This CDR3 is 12 amino acids long. CDR1 SGHVS and CDR2 FNYEAQ come from the germline V gene. The CDR3 DNA sequence: TGTGCCAGCAGCTTAGACATAAATACGCAGTATTTT. Translated: CASSLDINTQYF.

CDR3 sequence (DNA): TGTGCCAGCAGTTTAATTTCGGGGGTAGGGGACACTGAAGCTTTCTTT. Its protein product is CASSLISGVGDTEAFF. The rearrangement links TRBV28 to TRBJ1-1, with a tentative D call TRBD1 (5 bases). V was shortened by 2 bases and J by 3 bases, with 16 bases between the two germline ends. Germline V gives CDR1 MDHEN, CDR2 SYDVKM. This CDR3 region has 16 residues.

This sequence joins TRBV6-5 and TRBJ1-1; 8 bases are shared with TRBD1. This CDR3 region has 14 residues. V shed 10 bases and J 1 base; nucleotides not matched to a gene: 8. Per germline, CDR1 MNHEY and CDR2 SVGAGI. Here the CDR3 DNA reads TGTGCCACCGTTCGGGACAGGAGGAACACTGAAGCTTTCTTT. This codes for CATVRDRRNTEAFF.

The rearrangement links TRBV4-1 to TRBJ2-1; 7 positions match TRBD1. CDR1 and CDR2 from the germline V gene are MGHRA and YSYEKL. CDR3 length equals 15 residues. V shed 4 bases, J shed 3 bases, and the junction held 6 bases outside the gene matches. CDR3 nucleotides: TGCGCCAGCAGCCTGGGACAGCTATACTACAATGAGCAGTTCTTC. Its translation: CASSLGQLYYNEQFF.

The rearrangement uses TRBV6-5 and TRBJ1-5; 7 bases are shared with TRBD1. The CDR3 totals 15 residues. V shed 8 bases, J shed 2 bases, and the junction held 9 bases outside the gene matches. Germline CDR1 is MNHEY and CDR2 is SVGAGI. For the CDR3, the DNA is TGTGCCAGCCGGGACAGCGGCCTTCGCAATCAGCCCCAGCATTTT. The encoded protein is CASRDSGLRNQPQHF.

V gene TRBV5-1 combines with J gene TRBJ1-1; 8 nucleotides match TRBD1. Germline lookup yields CDR1 SGHRS and CDR2 YFSETQ. This CDR3 spans 18 amino acids. The V segment lost 2 bases and the J segment 1 base; nucleotides outside the gene matches: 13. DNA for the CDR3: TGCGCCAGCAGCTTAGGGAACCCAAGTGGACAGGGGAACACTGAAGCTTTCTTT. Translation gives CASSLGNPSGQGNTEAFF.

The rearrangement links TRBV28 to TRBJ2-7; TRBD2 matches at 12 bases. The germline gives CDR1 MDHEN, CDR2 SYDVKM. Germline trimming cut 5 bases from V and 4 bases from J; bases unmatched to any gene: 3. The CDR3 is made up of 14 amino acids. The CDR3 coding sequence is TGTGCCAGCAGTCCCGGACTAGCGGGGTACGAGCAGTACGTC. Its translation: CASSPGLAGYEQYV.

This chain joins TRBV7-9 and TRBJ1-4; 8 bases are a match to TRBD1. This CDR3 has 16 amino acids. V lost 5 bases, J lost 2 bases, and 7 bases stayed unmatched. CDR1 is SEHNR and CDR2 is FQNEAQ in the germline V gene (reference sequence). CDR3: CASSPGQGQTNEKLFF. CDR3 coding DNA: TGTGCCAGCAGCCCCGGACAGGGCCAGACTAATGAAAAACTGTTTTTT.

The genes are TRBV13 and TRBJ1-1; D unresolved. V gave up 0 bases and J gave up 1 base, with 9 bases separating them. The germline V gene has CDR1 PRHDT and CDR2 FYEKMQ (reference sequence). There are 15 residues in the CDR3. Here the CDR3 DNA reads TGTGCCAGCAGCTTAGGTTTATCGGAGAACACTGAAGCTTTCTTT. Amino acids: CASSLGLSENTEAFF. The full variable domain, in which reference TRBV13 and TRBJ1-1 provide the parts outside the CDR3, is AAGVIQSPRHLIKEKRETATLKCYPIPRHDTVYWYQQGPGQDPQFLISFYEKMQSDKGSIPDRFSAQQFSDYHSELNMSSLELGDSALYFCASSLGLSENTEAFFGQGTRLTVV.

The rearrangement uses TRBV14 and TRBJ2-5; D is undetermined. The germline gives CDR1 SGHDN, CDR2 FVKESK. Deletions cut 2 bases from V and 1 base from J, with 11 bases between. The CDR3 sequence is 15 residues long. The DNA of the CDR3 is TGTGCCAGCAGCCAACCAAGGTTAAGCCAAGAGACCCAGTACTTC. Its translation: CASSQPRLSQETQYF.

CDR3 nucleotide sequence: TGTGCCAGCAGCTTAGTGAAAGGGGTTGAGCAGTTCTTC. Translation gives CASSLVKGVEQFF. This chain uses TRBV11-3 with TRBJ2-1; tentative D call: TRBD1 (5 bases). CDR3 size: 13 residues. Per germline, CDR1 SGHNT and CDR2 YENEEA. The germline V and J ends were trimmed by 1 base and 9 bases, with 10 bases remaining between them.

This clone was picked up one time. One end of the junction varies from germline; a read error may be responsible. This chain connects TRBV19 to TRBJ2-1; 7 bases fit TRBD2. The CDR3 totals 15 residues. The germline V gene has CDR1 LNHDA and CDR2 SQIVND (reference sequence). CDR3 sequence reads: CASSIGGGGYNEQLF. The CDR3 bases are TGTGCCAGTAGTATAGGCGGGGGTGGATACAATGAGCAGCTCTTC.

The chain carries TRBV4-1 and TRBJ2-6, with 8 bases matching TRBD1. The CDR3 is made up of 18 amino acids. Germline CDR1 reads MGHRA; CDR2 reads YSYEKL. Trimming at V came to 0 bases and at J to 2 bases, leaving 6 bases not matched to a gene. CDR3 coding DNA: TGCGCCAGCAGCCAAGATAGAGGACAGGGAACTGGGGCCAACGTCCTGACTTTC. Translated: CASSQDRGQGTGANVLTF.

The chain is built from TRBV11-2 and TRBJ2-4; TRBD1 might be the D (6 bases). Trimming removed 1 base from V and 4 bases from J, with 14 bases in between. Germline V lookup: CDR1 SGHAT, CDR2 FQNNGV. CDR3 length: 16 residues. CDR3 sequence (DNA): TGTGCCAGCAGCTTAGGATACACGGGACAAAAAAACATTCAGTACTTC. As protein: CASSLGYTGQKNIQYF.

This chain connects TRBV5-8 to TRBJ2-5; TRBD1 aligns across 10 bases. CDR1 and CDR2 (germline): SGHTS, YDEGEE. This CDR3 contains 16 residues. J gave up 1 base and V 4 bases, and 7 bases lay outside the gene matches. In nucleotides, the CDR3 is TGTGCCAGCAGCGACAGGGGGCTAAACCTCCAAGAGACCCAGTACTTC. Its protein is CASSDRGLNLQETQYF.

The genes are TRBV14 and TRBJ1-1; D gene uncertain. Per the germline V gene, CDR1 is SGHDN and CDR2 is FVKESK. There are 14 residues in the CDR3. Trimming stripped 1 base from V and 4 bases from J, with 10 bases between. CDR3 coding DNA: TGTGCCAGCAGCCAAGGGCGGCGGGTCACTGAAGCTTTCTTT. This codes for CASSQGRRVTEAFF.

The chain employs TRBV19 and TRBJ1-5; no clear D gene. This CDR3 has 14 amino acids. V was pared by 7 bases and J by 2 bases, with 12 bases between. Germline V gives CDR1 LNHDA, CDR2 SQIVND (reference sequence). In DNA, the CDR3 is TGTGCCAGTAATCTCCGGGGTGGCAATCAGCCCCAGCATTTT. Translating it yields CASNLRGGNQPQHF.

The gene calls are TRBV7-2 and TRBJ1-2; 9 positions agree with TRBD1. Germline V gene data show CDR1 as SGHTA and CDR2 as FQGNSA. V shed 4 bases, J shed 4 bases, and the junction held 4 bases outside the gene matches. This CDR3 comprises 14 residues. DNA of the CDR3: TGTGCCAGCAGCTCACAGGGGGCGATCTATGGCTACACCTTC. As protein: CASSSQGAIYGYTF.

The chain carries TRBV7-2 and TRBJ1-5, with a possible D match to TRBD1 (5 bases). The CDR3 covers 15 residues. Germline values: CDR1 SGHTA, CDR2 FQGNSA. V was pared by 3 bases and J by 7 bases, with 16 bases between. The DNA of the CDR3 is TGTGCCAGCAGCTTCACACGGGGCGAGGGGCAGCCCCAGCATTTT. It translates to CASSFTRGEGQPQHF.

The V and J genes are TRBV6-1 and TRBJ1-4, with TRBD1 as a possible D gene (5 bases). The V and J ends lost 0 bases and 8 bases respectively, with 13 bases between them. Germline V CDR1 and CDR2: MNHNS, SASEGT. CDR3 length equals 15 residues. The CDR3 sequence is CASSEAVGLFEKLFF. The CDR3 bases are TGTGCCAGCAGTGAAGCGGTGGGGCTATTCGAAAAACTGTTTTTT.

The genes are TRBV6-5 and TRBJ1-2; 9 positions match TRBD1. The germline CDR1 and CDR2 sequences are MNHEY and SVGAGI. This CDR3 is built from 14 residues. The V and J ends lost 6 bases and 4 bases, in that order; junction bases with no gene match: 6. The CDR3 is CASRLGQGIYGYTF. CDR3 in DNA: TGTGCCAGCAGATTAGGACAGGGGATCTATGGCTACACCTTC.

This rearrangement joins TRBV6-6 to TRBJ2-5; maybe TRBD1 (6 bases). The CDR3 covers 15 residues. Trimming left V 6 bases short and J 4 bases short, with 18 bases between. Germline values: CDR1 MNHNY, CDR2 SVGAGI (reference sequence). The CDR3 reads CASSNTKTRGETQYF. DNA for the CDR3: TGTGCCAGCAGCAACACTAAAACCAGGGGAGAGACCCAGTACTTC.

The chain links TRBV9 to TRBJ1-4; 10 nucleotides line up with TRBD1. J gave up 8 bases and V 3 bases, and 13 bases lay outside the gene matches. The CDR3 covers 17 residues. CDR1 is SGDLS and CDR2 is YYNGEE in the germline V gene. The DNA of the CDR3 is TGTGCCAGCAGCGGGCGCCCTTTGACAGGGGGCGGAGAAAAACTGTTTTTT. Encoded protein: CASSGRPLTGGGEKLFF.

V gene TRBV6-1 combines with J gene TRBJ1-5; no clear D. Germline V lookup: CDR1 MNHNS, CDR2 SASEGT. The CDR3 loop spans 16 amino acids. The ends were cut back, 4 bases at V and 2 bases at J, with 15 bases in the middle. CDR3: CASSVRLPDGNQPQHF. In DNA, the CDR3 is TGTGCCAGCAGTGTCAGGCTGCCCGACGGCAATCAGCCCCAGCATTTT.